A single sample gave rise to the 32 T cell receptor beta chains below, sequenced in a study of glioma-infiltrating T cells. Amplification of TCR alpha and beta CDR3 regions from RNA used iRepertoire nested multiplex PCR. TCRdb fed the multiplex PCR reads into MiXCR, producing one record per CDR3 protein. The data contain about 93,000 distinct CDR3 sequences, around 40% of them singletons. The sample was glioma tissue, nonneoplastic brain tissue, or PBMCs (not recorded which). The receptors derive from a human donor with low-grade glioma or glioblastoma, undergoing nonglioma brain surgery, or in good health (not recorded which).

This clonotype was observed at least ten times. The chain combines TRBV7-3 with TRBJ2-3; D is unresolved. The length of the CDR3 is 13 residues. In germline, CDR1 is SGHTA, CDR2 FQGTGA. The V end lost 5 bases, the J end lost 3 bases, and 9 bases lay between the germline ends. CDR3 nucleotide sequence: TGTGCCAGCAGCCCGATGAGAACAGATACGCAGTATTTT. Its protein product is CASSPMRTDTQYF.

This clonotype has at least ten counts. The genes are TRBV12-3 or TRBV12-4 and TRBJ2-3; D perhaps matches TRBD1 (6 bases). The CDR3 totals 13 residues. Trimming stripped 3 bases from V and 5 bases from J, with 9 bases between. The CDR3 DNA reads as TGTGCCAGCAGTTTCAGGGGTGGAGATACGCAGTATTTT. Amino acids: CASSFRGGDTQYF.

About this clonotype: At one of its ends the junction is not consistent with the germline gene, which may arise from a read error. The chain couples TRBV11-3 to TRBJ2-1, with D perhaps matching TRBD1 (6 bases). The CDR3 contains 14 residues. Germline V gives CDR1 SGHNT, CDR2 YENEEA. The CDR3 DNA sequence: TGCCCCAGCAGCCCAGAGGTGGGACACAATGCGCAGGTCTTC. Protein: CPSSPEVGHNAQVF. The full variable domain, its missing parts supplied by reference TRBV11-3 and TRBJ2-1, is EAGVVQSPRYKIIEKKQPVAFWCNPISGHNTLYWYLQNLGQGPELLIRYENEEAVDDSQLPKDRFSAERLKGVDSTLKIQPAELGDSAVYLCPSSPEVGHNAQVFGPGTRLTVL.

V and J are TRBV6-4 and TRBJ2-5; D may be TRBD2 (5 bases). V lost 10 bases and J lost 11, with 26 bases in between. This CDR3 is 14 amino acids long. Germline values: CDR1 MRHNA, CDR2 SNTAGT. CDR3 in amino acids: CANQTGLPRNEQYF. CDR3 coding DNA: TGTGCCAACCAGACCGGACTTCCGAGAAATGAGCAGTACTTC.

Of note for this clonotype: Sequence at one end of the junction differs from germline and may be a read error. The J gene is TRBJ2-2, the V gene TRBV6-1; D could derive from TRBD1 or TRBD2 (5 bases each). Germline CDR1 is MNHNS and CDR2 is SASEGT. The CDR3 runs 13 residues. The CDR3 loop is CASRVTGPGELFF. The CDR3 DNA sequence: TGCGCCAGCAGAGTCACGGGACCCGGGGAGCTGTTTTTT.

J is TRBJ2-7 and V is TRBV27; possibly TRBD1 for D (6 bases). Per the germline V gene, CDR1 is MNHEY and CDR2 is SMNVEV (reference sequence). This CDR3 contains 14 residues. Deletions cut 3 bases from V and 10 bases from J, with 19 bases between. The CDR3 reads CASSFRGDMRDQYF. The CDR3 bases are TGTGCCAGCAGTTTCAGGGGAGATATGAGGGATCAGTACTTC.

Ten or more counts support this clonotype. The chain combines TRBV5-1 with TRBJ1-5, with a tentative D call TRBD1 (5 bases). V was shortened by 0 bases and J by 0 bases, with 7 bases between the two germline ends. CDR1 and CDR2 from the germline V gene are SGHRS and YFSETQ. The CDR3 is 15 amino acids. CDR3 nucleotide sequence: TGCGCCAGCAGCTTGGAAGGGGTTAGCAATCAGCCCCAGCATTTT. It encodes CASSLEGVSNQPQHF.

This clonotype showed up many times. The rearrangement uses TRBV7-3 and TRBJ1-1; 10 bases map to TRBD1. The V and J ends lost 5 bases and 5 bases, in that order; junction bases with no gene match: 2. The CDR3 covers 13 residues. Germline V gene lookup returns CDR1 SGHTA and CDR2 FQGTGA. CDR3: CASSLDRGTEAFF. The CDR3 nucleotides are TGTGCCAGCAGCCTGGACAGGGGGACTGAAGCTTTCTTT.

This sequence joins TRBV20-1 and TRBJ1-2; D is undetermined. There are 11 residues in the CDR3. Trimming took 2 bases from V and 10 from J, leaving 11 bases between them. The germline V gene has CDR1 DFQATT and CDR2 SNEGSKA (reference sequence). The CDR3 coding sequence is TGCAGTGCTAGACACAGCTATAACTACACCTTC. Protein product: CSARHSYNYTF.

The chain carries TRBV7-2 and TRBJ1-1, with D perhaps matching TRBD1 (5 bases). CDR3 length: 17 residues. The V end was cut by 8 bases, the J end by 0 bases, with 22 bases between. Germline V CDR1 and CDR2: SGHTA, FQGNSA. The CDR3 bases are TGTGCCAGCGGCCTCCCCAAAGACAGACCAATGAACACTGAAGCTTTCTTT. As protein: CASGLPKDRPMNTEAFF.

Remarks on this clonotype: This clone may be a read error of a much larger clone one base away. V and J are TRBV28 and TRBJ2-4, with 12 nucleotides matching TRBD1. Per germline, CDR1 MDHEN and CDR2 SYDVKM. This CDR3 is 19 amino acids long. The CDR3 DNA reads as TGTGCCAGCAGCCAGCGGGACAGGGGGCTAATAGAAGCCAGAAACATTCAGTACTTC. Protein: CASSQRDRGLIEARNIQYF.

The sample holds a few counts of this clonotype. V usage is TRBV5-1 and J usage is TRBJ1-2; tentatively, D is TRBD1 (5 bases). Trimming removed 7 bases from V and 3 bases from J, with 19 bases in between. Germline loops: CDR1 SGHRS, CDR2 YFSETQ. The CDR3 runs to 15 residues. The chain's CDR3 is CASGRVQGGDYGYTF. CDR3 sequence (DNA): TGCGCCAGCGGCAGGGTGCAGGGAGGAGACTATGGCTACACCTTC.

This clonotype was observed many times. The chain joins TRBV6-2 or TRBV6-3 to TRBJ2-5; D tentatively fits TRBD1 or TRBD2 (5 bases each). The germline V and J ends were trimmed by 6 bases and 1 base, with 12 bases remaining between them. The CDR3 is 14 amino acids. The germline gives CDR1 MNHEY, CDR2 SVGEGT. CDR3 in amino acids: CASRLGRTQETQYF. Here the CDR3 DNA reads TGTGCCAGCAGACTGGGACGGACCCAAGAGACCCAGTACTTC.

This clonotype was seen at least ten times. The CDR3 region is CSVEKQGSYEQYF. CDR3 DNA: TGCAGCGTTGAAAAACAGGGGTCGTACGAGCAGTACTTC. V and J are TRBV29-1 and TRBJ2-7; the match to TRBD1 covers 7 bases. The CDR3 is 13 amino acids. CDR1 and CDR2 (germline): SQVTM, ANQGSEA. V gave up 2 bases and J gave up 4 bases; unmatched junction bases: 5.

On this clonotype: This may come from a read error, since a much larger clone is one base off. This chain connects TRBV7-2 to TRBJ1-4; D not resolved. Germline V gene lookup returns CDR1 SGHTA and CDR2 FQGNSA. This CDR3 has 17 amino acids. CDR3 bases: TGTGCCAGCAGCCTAGTACGGGGTTTCCTTCCGAATGAAAAACTGGTTTTT. Translated: CASSLVRGFLPNEKLVF. The variable domain in full, completed from reference TRBV7-2 and TRBJ1-4, reads GAGVSQSPSNKVTEKGKDVELRCDPISGHTALYWYRQSLGQGLEFLIYFQGNSAPDKSGLPSDRFSAERTGGSVSTLTIQRTQQEDSAVYLCASSLVRGFLPNEKLVFGSGTQLSVL.

Details on this clonotype: The junction differs from germline at one of its ends, possibly a read error. The chain couples TRBV6-5 to TRBJ2-5; tentatively, D is TRBD1 (6 bases). This CDR3 is built from 18 residues. The germline CDR1 and CDR2 sequences are MNHEY and SVGAGI. The CDR3 DNA follows: TGTGCCAGCAGTTACAAGAAGGGGAACAGGGTGATCCAAGAGATCCAGTACTTC. Its protein product is CASSYKKGNRVIQEIQYF.

The rearrangement joins TRBV9 to TRBJ2-1; D is undetermined. This CDR3 is built from 14 residues. Trimming stripped 4 bases from V and 7 bases from J, with 15 bases between. CDR1 and CDR2 (germline): SGDLS, YYNGEE. CDR3 bases: TGTGCCAGCAGCCCTTGGACCAGCATTAATGAGCAGTTCTTC. Its translation: CASSPWTSINEQFF.

There are many counts of this clonotype. The CDR3 nucleotides are TGTGCCAGCAGTTATTACGGGGAGCTGTTTTTT. Amino acids: CASSYYGELFF. This sequence joins TRBV12-3 or TRBV12-4 and TRBJ2-2; unclear D gene. V was shortened by 4 bases and J by 7 bases, with 4 bases between the two germline ends. This CDR3 has 11 amino acids.

This sequence joins TRBV6-1 and TRBJ2-2; possibly TRBD1 for D (6 bases). The V end was cut by 6 bases, the J end by 4 bases, with 12 bases between. This CDR3 has 14 amino acids. Per germline, CDR1 MNHNS and CDR2 SASEGT. The CDR3, as DNA: TGTGCCAGCAGGTTGCAGGGGAGCACCGGGGAGCTGTTTTTT. It is translated as CASRLQGSTGELFF.

In its sample, this clonotype was seen once. At one end the junction does not follow the germline gene, possibly because of a read error. This chain connects TRBV12-3 or TRBV12-4 to TRBJ2-5; the D gene is possibly TRBD1 (6 bases). The CDR3 is 11 residues long. CDR3 nucleotide sequence: TGTGCCAGCAGCCTTAAGGGGGATCAGCACTTC. Residues: CASSLKGDQHF.

This chain connects TRBV3-1 to TRBJ2-7, with D perhaps matching TRBD1 (6 bases). Trimming took 3 bases from V and 3 from J, leaving 12 bases between them. The CDR3 length is 14 residues. Germline loops: CDR1 LGHDT, CDR2 YNNKEL (reference sequence). CDR3 sequence (DNA): TGTGCCAGCAGCCAGGGTACAGGGATCTACGAGCAGTACTTC. As protein: CASSQGTGIYEQYF.

This clonotype was counted ten times or more. The chain has TRBV18 and TRBJ1-1; D gene ambiguous. Germline values: CDR1 KGHSH, CDR2 LQKENI. The V end lost 0 bases, the J end lost 4 bases, and 9 bases lay between the germline ends. This CDR3 has 14 amino acids. CDR3 residues: CASSPPISATEAFF. In nucleotides, the CDR3 is TGTGCCAGCTCACCACCGATCTCGGCCACTGAAGCTTTCTTT.

The table lists this clonotype with many counts. The CDR3 sequence: CATGGVYEQYF. Written as DNA, the CDR3 is TGTGCCACAGGAGGGGTCTACGAGCAGTACTTC. V usage is TRBV11-2 and J usage is TRBJ2-7, with D tentatively TRBD2 (6 bases). V was pared by 10 bases and J by 3 bases, with 10 bases between. The CDR3 totals 11 residues. CDR1 is SGHAT, CDR2 FQNNGV, per germline.

In its sample, this clonotype was seen many times. The chain employs TRBV6-1 and TRBJ2-1, with 9 bases that match TRBD2. There are 13 residues in the CDR3. Unmatched junction bases numbered 4, after V lost 6 bases and J lost 7 bases. From germline, CDR1 is MNHNS and CDR2 SASEGT. Here the CDR3 DNA reads TGTGCCAGCAGCCGAGCGGGAGGAAATGAGCAGTTCTTC. This translates into CASSRAGGNEQFF.

The table lists this clonotype with many counts. This chain links TRBV12-3 or TRBV12-4 with TRBJ2-3, with TRBD1 identical over 7 bases. With V trimmed by 10 bases and J by 1 base, 8 bases remained unmatched. The CDR3 has 14 amino acids. CDR3 residues: CATNRGFGTDTQYF. CDR3 nucleotide sequence: TGTGCCACCAACAGGGGATTCGGCACAGATACGCAGTATTTT.

Many counts were recorded for this clonotype. The chain recombines TRBV7-3 with TRBJ1-6; 7 nucleotides match TRBD1. This CDR3 has 15 amino acids. The ends lost 3 bases at V and 8 bases at J; junction bases unmatched: 7. CDR1 is SGHTA and CDR2 is FQGTGA in the germline V gene. Here the CDR3 reads CASSLRGQTDSPLHF. The CDR3 DNA follows: TGTGCCAGCAGCTTGCGGGGACAGACGGATTCACCCCTCCACTTT. The full variable domain, completed using reference TRBV7-3 and TRBJ1-6, is GAGVSQTPSNKVTEKGKYVELRCDPISGHTALYWYRQSLGQGPEFLIYFQGTGAADDSGLPNDRFFAVRPEGSVSTLKIQRTERGDSAVYLCASSLRGQTDSPLHFGNGTRLTVT.

This clonotype was recorded at least ten times. The chain links TRBV7-9 to TRBJ1-1; no definite D call. Germline loops: CDR1 SEHNR, CDR2 FQNEAQ (reference sequence). V gave up 2 bases and J gave up 2 bases, with 9 bases separating them. This CDR3 is built from 14 residues. In DNA form, the CDR3 reads TGTGCCAGCAGCTTATATGGCGATAACACTGAAGCTTTCTTT. This gives the protein CASSLYGDNTEAFF.

This clonotype was observed many times. The rearrangement joins TRBV7-2 to TRBJ2-2; 15 nucleotides match TRBD2. J lost 1 base, V lost 4 bases, and 7 bases had no gene match. Germline V gene data show CDR1 as SGHTA and CDR2 as FQGNSA. The CDR3 runs 19 residues. In nucleotides, the CDR3 is TGTGCCAGCAGCTCCAGGACTAGCGGGGGGGCCTGGAACACCGGGGAGCTGTTTTTT. It codes for CASSSRTSGGAWNTGELFF.

About this clonotype: At one boundary the junction diverges from the germline segment, which might be a read error. The chain joins TRBV4-1 to TRBJ1-6; D gene uncertain. CDR1 and CDR2 from the germline V gene are MGHRA and YSYEKL. The CDR3 is made up of 14 amino acids. The CDR3 spells CASSQGPGRSPLQF. The DNA of the CDR3 is TGCGCCAGCAGCCAAGGTCCTGGGAGGTCACCCCTCCAATTT.

The chain employs TRBV7-6 and TRBJ2-5; D is ambiguous. This CDR3 has 11 amino acids. Germline CDR1 is SGHVS and CDR2 is FNYEAQ. CDR3 in amino acids: CVSSLVETQYF. For the CDR3, the DNA is TGTGTTAGCAGCTTAGTAGAGACCCAGTACTTC.

This clonotype has a count of ten or more. This chain links TRBV7-9 with TRBJ1-4, with D tentatively TRBD1 (5 bases). Deletions cut 3 bases from V and 7 bases from J, with 21 bases between. CDR3 length equals 17 residues. Germline V gene sequence: CDR1 SEHNR, CDR2 FQNEAQ (reference sequence). The CDR3 spells CASSFGTRKIEGEKLFF. The CDR3 DNA follows: TGTGCCAGCAGCTTCGGGACCAGAAAAATCGAGGGTGAAAAACTGTTTTTT. Full variable domain (missing parts from reference TRBV7-9 and TRBJ1-4): DTGVSQNPRHKITKRGQNVTFRCDPISEHNRLYWYRQTLGQGPEFLTYFQNEAQLEKSRLLSDRFSAERPKGSFSTLEIQRTEQGDSAMYLCASSFGTRKIEGEKLFFGSGTQLSVL.

The V and J genes are TRBV27 and TRBJ2-3; D not certain. This CDR3 spans 14 amino acids. V was clipped by 7 bases and J by 7 bases, with 18 bases between them. Per the germline V gene, CDR1 is MNHEY and CDR2 is SMNVEV (reference sequence). The CDR3 bases are TGTGCCAGCACACTGAGGTCGGGCGCACATACGCAGTATTTT. Its translation is CASTLRSGAHTQYF.